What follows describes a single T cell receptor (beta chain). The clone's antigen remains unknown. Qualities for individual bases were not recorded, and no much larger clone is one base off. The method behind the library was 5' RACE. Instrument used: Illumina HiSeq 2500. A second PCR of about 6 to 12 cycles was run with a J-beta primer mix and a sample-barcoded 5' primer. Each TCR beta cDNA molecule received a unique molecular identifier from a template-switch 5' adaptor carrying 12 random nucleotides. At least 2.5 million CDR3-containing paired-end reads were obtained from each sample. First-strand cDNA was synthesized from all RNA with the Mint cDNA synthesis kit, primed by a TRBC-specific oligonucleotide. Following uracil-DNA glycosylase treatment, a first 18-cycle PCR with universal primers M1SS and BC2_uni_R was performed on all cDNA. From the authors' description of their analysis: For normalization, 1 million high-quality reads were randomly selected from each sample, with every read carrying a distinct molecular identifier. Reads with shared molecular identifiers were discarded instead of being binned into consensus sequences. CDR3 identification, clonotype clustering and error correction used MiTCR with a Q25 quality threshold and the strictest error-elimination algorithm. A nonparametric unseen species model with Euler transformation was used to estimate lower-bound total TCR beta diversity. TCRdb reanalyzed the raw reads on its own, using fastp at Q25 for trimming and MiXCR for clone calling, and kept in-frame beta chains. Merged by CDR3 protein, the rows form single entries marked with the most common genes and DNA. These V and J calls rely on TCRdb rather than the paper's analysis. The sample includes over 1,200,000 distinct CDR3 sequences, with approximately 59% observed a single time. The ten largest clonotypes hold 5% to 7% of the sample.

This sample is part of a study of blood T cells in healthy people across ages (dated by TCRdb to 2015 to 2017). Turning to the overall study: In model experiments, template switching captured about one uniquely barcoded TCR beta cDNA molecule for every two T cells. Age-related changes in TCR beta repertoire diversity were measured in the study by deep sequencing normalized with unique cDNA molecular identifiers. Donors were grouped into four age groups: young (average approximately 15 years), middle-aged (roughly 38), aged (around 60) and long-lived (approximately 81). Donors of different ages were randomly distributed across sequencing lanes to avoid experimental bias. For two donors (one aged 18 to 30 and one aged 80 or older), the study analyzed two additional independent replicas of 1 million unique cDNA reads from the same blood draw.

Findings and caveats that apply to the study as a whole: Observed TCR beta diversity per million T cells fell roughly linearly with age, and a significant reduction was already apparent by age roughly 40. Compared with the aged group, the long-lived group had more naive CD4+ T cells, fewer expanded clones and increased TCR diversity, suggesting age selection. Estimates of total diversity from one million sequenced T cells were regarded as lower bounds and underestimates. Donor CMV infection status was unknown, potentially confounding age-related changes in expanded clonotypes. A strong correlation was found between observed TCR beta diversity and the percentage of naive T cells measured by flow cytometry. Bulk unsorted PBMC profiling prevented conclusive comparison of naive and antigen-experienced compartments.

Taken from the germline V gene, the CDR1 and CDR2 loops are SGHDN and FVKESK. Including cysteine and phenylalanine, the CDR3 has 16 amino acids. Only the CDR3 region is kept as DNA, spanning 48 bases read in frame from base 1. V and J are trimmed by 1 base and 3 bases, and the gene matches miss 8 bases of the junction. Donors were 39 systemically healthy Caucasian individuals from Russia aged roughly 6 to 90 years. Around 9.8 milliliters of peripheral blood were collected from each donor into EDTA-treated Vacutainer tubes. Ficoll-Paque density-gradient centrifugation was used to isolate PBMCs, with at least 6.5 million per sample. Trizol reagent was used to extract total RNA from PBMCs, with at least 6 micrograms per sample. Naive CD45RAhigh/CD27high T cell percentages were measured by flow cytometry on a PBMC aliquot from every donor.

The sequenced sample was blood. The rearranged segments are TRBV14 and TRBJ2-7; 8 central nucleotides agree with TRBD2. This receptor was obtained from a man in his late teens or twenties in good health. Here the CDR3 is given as CASSQVDAGGNYEQYF. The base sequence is TGTGCCAGCAGCCAAGTGGATGCGGGAGGAAACTACGAGCAGTACTTC. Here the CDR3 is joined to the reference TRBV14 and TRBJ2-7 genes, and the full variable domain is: EAGVTQFPSHSVIEKGQTVTLRCDPISGHDNLYWYRRVMGKEIKFLLHFVKESKQDESGMPNNRFLAERTGGTYSTLKVQPAELEDSGVYFCASSQVDAGGNYEQYFGPGTRLTVT.